This entry lists 24 T cell receptor beta chains sequenced from one sample in a study of control samples from healthy donors and cancer patients. Libraries were prepared by immunoSEQ multiplex PCR; TCRdb keeps only in-frame clonotypes and omits some of them. The data contain 150,000 to 160,000 clones, about 93% of them singletons. The sample consisted of blood. Every receptor here comes from a man in his fifties in good health.

The rearrangement joins TRBV25-1 to TRBJ2-2, with 9 nucleotides matching TRBD1. Germline-derived CDR1 and CDR2 are MGHDK and SYGVNS. This CDR3 comprises 17 residues. V shed 5 bases and J 4 bases; nucleotides not matched to a gene: 11. The chain's CDR3 is CASSPPSRTGATGELFF. The CDR3 region has the DNA TGTGCCAGCAGTCCCCCCTCCCGGACAGGGGCCACCGGGGAGCTGTTTTTT.

The V and J genes are TRBV21-1 and TRBJ2-3; the table's D gene call, TRBD2, was not cross checked with the DNA. TRBV21-1 is a documented pseudogene. CDR3 length: 20 amino acids. The CDR3 DNA sequence: TGTGCCAGCAGCTTTTGGGGTCAGAGCGGGAGAGTGTCCGGCACAGATACGCAGTATTTT. It is translated as CASSFWGQSGRVSGTDTQYF.

The V and J genes are TRBV5-1 and TRBJ2-7; 7 bases align to TRBD2. Looked up from germline, CDR1 is SGHRS and CDR2 is YFSETQ. CDR3 size: 14 residues. V shed 7 bases and J 3 bases; nucleotides not matched to a gene: 10. CDR3 region: CASSGTTVYYEQYF. The CDR3 nucleotides are TGCGCCAGCTCCGGGACTACCGTTTACTACGAGCAGTACTTC. The full variable domain, rest sourced from reference TRBV5-1 and TRBJ2-7, is KAGVTQTPRYLIKTRGQQVTLSCSPISGHRSVSWYQQTPGQGLQFLFEYFSETQRNKGNFPGRFSGRQFSNSRSEMNVSTLELGDSALYLCASSGTTVYYEQYFGPGTRLTVT.

The chain uses TRBV3-1 (or the pseudogene TRBV3-2) and TRBJ2-1; D is unresolved. The CDR3 contains 12 residues. Germline values: CDR1 LGHDT, CDR2 YNNKEL (reference sequence). Trimming took off 1 base at V and 4 bases at J, with 2 bases between the two ends. Here the CDR3 DNA reads TGTGCCAGCAGCCAAGTATACAATGAGCAGTTCTTC. Protein: CASSQVYNEQFF.

The genes are TRBV3-1 (or the pseudogene TRBV3-2) and TRBJ1-4; D call uncertain. V gave up 0 bases and J gave up 2 bases, with 10 bases separating them. Germline-derived CDR1 and CDR2 are LGHDT and YNNKEL (reference sequence). This CDR3 comprises 16 residues. CDR3 sequence (DNA): TGTGCCAGCAGCCAAGAGAGGGTTTCGACTAATGAAAAACTGTTTTTT. It encodes CASSQERVSTNEKLFF.

The V call is TRBV24-1, the J call TRBJ1-2; 7 bases line up with TRBD1. Unmatched junction bases numbered 13, after V lost 5 bases and J lost 5 bases. The CDR3 has 16 amino acids. Germline CDR1 is KGHDR and CDR2 is SFDVKD. The CDR3, as DNA: TGTGCCACCAGTGGTGGGCGGGACAGTGAAATATATGGCTACACCTTC. Translation gives CATSGGRDSEIYGYTF.

The genes are TRBV5-6 and TRBJ1-4; no clear D gene. V dropped 1 base and J dropped 0 bases, with 10 bases sitting between them. CDR3 length: 16 residues. The V gene's germline CDR1 is SGHDT and CDR2 YYEEEE. As DNA, the CDR3 is TGTGCCAGCAGCTTGACGGCCCATACAACTAATGAAAAACTGTTTTTT. It translates to CASSLTAHTTNEKLFF.

V gene TRBV6-5 combines with J gene TRBJ1-6; D possibly corresponds to TRBD1 (5 bases). The CDR3 has 14 amino acids. The V end was cut by 6 bases, the J end by 7 bases, with 13 bases between. Germline-derived CDR1 and CDR2 are MNHEY and SVGAGI. The CDR3 nucleotides are TGTGCCAGCAGCCCCGGGACCGGGAATTCACCCCTCCACTTT. Translating it yields CASSPGTGNSPLHF.

In its sample, this clone was seen once. The chain recombines TRBV19 with TRBJ1-4; possibly TRBD1 for D (5 bases). The germline CDR1 and CDR2 sequences are LNHDA and SQIVND (reference sequence). V was shortened by 7 bases and J by 8 bases, with 14 bases between the two germline ends. The CDR3 has 13 residues. The CDR3 protein is CASKGPMREKLFF. In DNA, the CDR3 is TGTGCCAGTAAGGGGCCCATGAGGGAAAAACTGTTTTTT.

V and J are TRBV10-1 and TRBJ1-1; D is undetermined. Germline CDR1 reads WNHNN; CDR2 reads SYGVQD (reference sequence). This CDR3 has 14 amino acids. V was clipped by 5 bases and J by 0 bases, with 10 bases between them. CDR3: CASSPGLLNTEAFF. The CDR3 coding sequence is TGCGCCAGCAGTCCTGGACTCTTGAACACTGAAGCTTTCTTT.

V gene TRBV30 combines with J gene TRBJ2-7; 8 bases agree with TRBD2. Unmatched junction bases numbered 8, after V lost 8 bases and J lost 5 bases. CDR1 and CDR2 (germline): GTSNPN, SVGIG (reference sequence). The CDR3 consists of 12 residues. CDR3 nucleotide sequence: TGTGCCAGAAGCGGGAGTGTGAACGAGCAGTACTTC. Its protein product is CARSGSVNEQYF.

This chain connects TRBV3-1 (or the pseudogene TRBV3-2) to TRBJ2-7; no reliable D call. Germline CDR1 reads LGHDT; CDR2 reads YNNKEL (reference sequence). The V end lost 1 base, the J end lost 2 bases, and 6 bases lay between the germline ends. This CDR3 is built from 13 residues. The CDR3 DNA follows: TGTGCCAGCAGCCAAGCCAGAACCTACGAGCAGTACTTC. Translation gives CASSQARTYEQYF.

The chain couples TRBV23-1 to TRBJ2-7, with D possibly being TRBD2 (5 bases). TRBV23-1 is designated an ORF whose function remains uncertain. This CDR3 spans 15 amino acids. Trimming left V 5 bases short and J 0 bases short, with 14 bases between. Written as DNA, the CDR3 is TGCGCCAGCAGTTTACCGGACTGGTTCTCCTACGAGCAGTACTTC. Its translation is CASSLPDWFSYEQYF.

The rearrangement links TRBV19 to TRBJ2-7; TRBD2 matches at 14 bases. Per germline, CDR1 LNHDA and CDR2 SQIVND (reference sequence). This CDR3 has 17 residues. J lost 2 bases, V lost 4 bases, and 7 bases had no gene match. The CDR3 protein is CASSTGLAGGRPYEQYF. CDR3 nucleotide sequence: TGTGCCAGTAGTACCGGACTAGCGGGAGGAAGACCCTACGAGCAGTACTTC.

The chain joins TRBV10-2 to TRBJ2-5; D is uncertain. This CDR3 is 13 amino acids long. V shed 5 bases and J shed 2 bases, with 9 bases lying between them. CDR1 is WSHSY and CDR2 is SAAADI in the germline V gene. Written as DNA, the CDR3 is TGCGCCAGCAGTAGTAGGGAACAAGAGACCCAGTACTTC. It yields the protein CASSSREQETQYF.

This clone was recorded once. V usage is TRBV5-1 and J usage is TRBJ1-1, with TRBD1 matching 7 bases. Germline V gene lookup returns CDR1 SGHRS and CDR2 YFSETQ. J lost 8 bases, V lost 0 bases, and 10 bases had no gene match. The length of the CDR3 is 15 residues. The CDR3, as DNA: TGCGCCAGCAGCTTGGATAACGAACAGGGGACGGAAGCTTTCTTT. Translated: CASSLDNEQGTEAFF.

The rearrangement joins TRBV11-1 to TRBJ2-7; 10 bases line up with TRBD1. With V trimmed by 0 bases and J by 3 bases, 2 bases remained unmatched. The CDR3 is 15 amino acids. Germline V CDR1 and CDR2: SGHAT, FQDESV (reference sequence). The DNA of the CDR3 is TGTGCCAGCAGCTTAGCTGGGACAGGGGTCTACGAGCAGTACTTC. Protein: CASSLAGTGVYEQYF.

The chain links TRBV6-6 to TRBJ1-1; 8 bases match TRBD1. The J segment lost 4 bases and the V segment lost 6 bases, leaving 4 bases of the junction unmatched. Germline assignment: CDR1 MNHNY and CDR2 SVGAGI (reference sequence). The CDR3 has 13 residues. The CDR3 region is CASRTGQATEAFF. In nucleotides, the CDR3 is TGTGCCAGCAGAACGGGACAGGCCACTGAAGCTTTCTTT.

Of note for this clone: The junction shows a germline mismatch at one end, possibly a read error. This chain links TRBV7-7 with TRBJ2-2; 8 nucleotides align to TRBD2. The CDR3 loop spans 15 amino acids. Germline assignment: CDR1 SSHAT and CDR2 FNYEAQ (reference sequence). DNA for the CDR3: TGTGCTAGCAGCCGGGGGGGGACTGACACCGGGGAGCTGTTTTTT. Its translation: CASSRGGTDTGELFF.

The V call is TRBV5-6, the J call TRBJ1-1; D ambiguous. The CDR3 covers 15 residues. The germline V and J ends were trimmed by 0 bases and 1 base, with 10 bases remaining between them. Germline CDR1 is SGHDT and CDR2 is YYEEEE. The CDR3 region has the DNA TGTGCCAGCAGCTTGGATGTGGGATGGAACACTGAAGCTTTCTTT. Its protein product is CASSLDVGWNTEAFF.

The CDR3 DNA sequence: TGTGCCAGCAGTTACTCGGGCCCAGATACGCAGTATTTT. Its translation is CASSYSGPDTQYF. The V call is TRBV6-5, the J call TRBJ2-3; D not certain. CDR1 is MNHEY and CDR2 is SVGAGI in the germline V gene. This CDR3 comprises 13 residues. Between the trimmed V and J ends, which lost 0 bases and 4 bases, there was a span of 5 bases.

V and J are TRBV2 and TRBJ1-2; D unresolved. The CDR3 extends over 14 amino acids. V gave up 6 bases and J gave up 0 bases, with 11 bases separating them. Germline CDR1 reads SNHLY; CDR2 reads FYNNEI. The CDR3 spells CASRAGITNYGYTF. DNA of the CDR3: TGTGCCAGCAGGGCCGGAATAACTAACTATGGCTACACCTTC.

This chain links TRBV10-3 with TRBJ2-3; D is undetermined. V lost 5 bases and J 4 bases, leaving 25 bases between the germline ends. The CDR3 length is 18 residues. Germline CDR1 reads ENHRY; CDR2 reads SYGVKD. CDR3 DNA: TGTGCCATCAGTTCAGAGGTCGGCTCAGAAAGACGGGCAGATACGCAGTATTTT. Protein: CAISSEVGSERRADTQYF.

The genes are TRBV5-1 and TRBJ2-3; TRBD2 aligns across 7 bases. The CDR3 loop spans 15 amino acids. V was clipped by 4 bases and J by 2 bases; unmatched bases: 7. CDR1 and CDR2 from the germline V gene are SGHRS and YFSETQ. CDR3 residues: CASSVSGFVTDTQYF. The CDR3 region has the DNA TGCGCCAGCAGCGTTAGCGGGTTCGTCACAGATACGCAGTATTTT.